Presented here are 19 T cell receptor beta chains from one specimen sequenced in a study of shared clonotypes between healthy human individuals. Generated by immunoSEQ multiplex PCR, the TCRdb table keeps only in-frame clones and is missing some. The data contain about 1 million clones, roughly 80% of them singletons. Source material: memory CD4+ T cells sorted from blood. Sample subset: CD45RA-negative fraction. Receptors were obtained from a man between 18 and 29 years old in good health.

The chain carries TRBV6-1 and TRBJ2-7; 12 bases map to TRBD1. The CDR3 has 15 amino acids. With V trimmed by 6 bases and J by 6 bases, 9 bases remained unmatched. Germline V gene sequence: CDR1 MNHNS, CDR2 SASEGT. The CDR3 here is CASRGVGQGASEQYF. The CDR3 DNA is TGTGCCAGCAGAGGCGTGGGACAGGGGGCGTCCGAGCAGTACTTC.

Here the CDR3 DNA reads TGTGCCAGCAGCCCGGTCGTCTCGGCTAATTTCATGAACACTGAAGCTTTCTTT. Amino acids: CASSPVVSANFMNTEAFF. V usage is TRBV5-6 and J usage is TRBJ1-1, with D unresolved. From germline, CDR1 is SGHDT and CDR2 YYEEEE. V was pared by 4 bases and J by 0 bases, with 22 bases between. CDR3 length: 18 residues.

The chain joins TRBV5-1 to TRBJ2-7, with 11 positions matching TRBD2. Germline V gene lookup returns CDR1 SGHRS and CDR2 YFSETQ. This CDR3 region has 16 residues. Trimming at V came to 0 bases and at J to 5 bases, leaving 7 bases not matched to a gene. As DNA, the CDR3 is TGCGCCAGCAGCTTGGGGGTAGCGGGAGGGACCCACGAGCAGTACTTC. Protein sequence: CASSLGVAGGTHEQYF.

V and J are TRBV30 and TRBJ2-3; D assignment may be TRBD1 or TRBD2 (6 bases each). Trimming stripped 0 bases from V and 10 bases from J, with 11 bases between. The CDR3 extends over 12 amino acids. Looked up from germline, CDR1 is GTSNPN and CDR2 is SVGIG (reference sequence). The CDR3, as DNA: TGTGCCTGGAGTGTACCTGGGGGGCCGCAGTATTTT. This sequence encodes CAWSVPGGPQYF.

This clone has a single count. This chain uses TRBV6-1 with TRBJ1-3; D is ambiguous. The CDR3 has 11 residues. CDR1 MNHNS and CDR2 SASEGT come from the germline V gene. V was cut by 11 bases and J by 7 bases, with 12 bases left in between. CDR3 residues: CAAGLGNTIYF. Written as DNA, the CDR3 is TGTGCCGCAGGTCTGGGGAACACCATATATTTT.

This clone was counted only a few times. At the DNA level, this CDR3 is encoded by other sequences in the same sample as well. The chain combines TRBV2 with TRBJ2-7; 7 bases align to TRBD2. CDR3 length: 12 amino acids. Germline values: CDR1 SNHLY, CDR2 FYNNEI. V trimming: 9 bases; J trimming: 3 bases; junction bases outside the gene matches: 5. CDR3 sequence (DNA): TGTGCCAGTCGGGGGGAGGGCTACGAGCAGTACTTC. Amino acid sequence: CASRGEGYEQYF.

The chain joins TRBV7-9 to TRBJ1-6, with 10 positions matching TRBD1. The CDR3 covers 14 residues. CDR1 and CDR2 from the germline V gene are SEHNR and FQNEAQ (reference sequence). With 7 bases clipped from V and 10 bases from J, the junction kept 7 bases outside the gene matches. CDR3 in DNA: TGTGCCAGCACCTGGGACAGGGGAACCTCACCCCTCCACTTT. Protein: CASTWDRGTSPLHF.

This clone was found a few times. This chain uses TRBV19 with TRBJ1-1, with a weak D call TRBD1 (6 bases). V was shortened by 5 bases and J by 4 bases, with 11 bases between the two germline ends. CDR3 length: 13 residues. Per the germline V gene, CDR1 is LNHDA and CDR2 is SQIVND (reference sequence). The CDR3 reads CASSPGHSTEAFF. The CDR3 DNA is TGTGCCAGTAGTCCGGGACATAGCACTGAAGCTTTCTTT. The complete variable domain, with remaining parts taken from reference TRBV19 and TRBJ1-1, reads DGGITQSPKYLFRKEGQNVTLSCEQNLNHDAMYWYRQDPGQGLRLIYYSQIVNDFQKGDIAEGYSVSREKKESFPLTVTSAQKNPTAFYLCASSPGHSTEAFFGQGTRLTVV.

This chain uses TRBV2 with TRBJ1-6, with D possibly being TRBD1 (5 bases). This CDR3 is built from 14 residues. Germline V gene lookup returns CDR1 SNHLY and CDR2 FYNNEI. The V end lost 1 base, the J end lost 7 bases, and 8 bases lay between the germline ends. The CDR3 DNA reads as TGTGCCAGCAGTGAAGGGGGCGGAAATTCACCCCTCCACTTT. Its protein product is CASSEGGGNSPLHF.

This chain links TRBV11-2 with TRBJ1-2; D possibly corresponds to TRBD1 (6 bases). The ends were cut back, 0 bases at V and 4 bases at J, with 15 bases in the middle. Germline V gene lookup returns CDR1 SGHAT and CDR2 FQNNGV. The CDR3 has 16 amino acids. CDR3: CASSLEGGTAFYGYTF. DNA of the CDR3: TGTGCCAGCAGCTTAGAGGGGGGCACAGCCTTCTATGGCTACACCTTC.

The chain combines TRBV6-1 with TRBJ1-5; D is unresolved. Germline V gene data show CDR1 as MNHNS and CDR2 as SASEGT. The CDR3 length is 14 residues. The germline V and J ends were trimmed by 8 bases and 2 bases, with 13 bases remaining between them. DNA for the CDR3: TGTGCCAGCGCCTCACGACGGCGCAATCAGCCCCAGCATTTT. Translating it yields CASASRRRNQPQHF.

The chain uses TRBV9 and TRBJ2-3; 12 bases line up with TRBD2. The germline CDR1 and CDR2 sequences are SGDLS and YYNGEE. The CDR3 length is 18 residues. The junction had 7 bases not matched to a gene; V was cut back by 0 bases and J by 2 bases. CDR3 in amino acids: CASSVATGTSGYTDTQYF. CDR3 nucleotide sequence: TGTGCCAGCAGCGTAGCTACTGGGACTAGCGGGTACACAGATACGCAGTATTTT.

The chain combines TRBV4-1 with TRBJ1-2; TRBD1 aligns across 8 bases. The germline V gene encodes CDR1 MGHRA and CDR2 YSYEKL. The CDR3 extends over 16 amino acids. Losses at the gene ends were 1 base for V and 3 bases for J; bases not matched to a gene: 7. The DNA for the CDR3 is TGCGCCAGCAGCCAAGGCTCAGGGGGCTTGGACTATGGCTACACCTTC. It yields the protein CASSQGSGGLDYGYTF.

J is TRBJ1-2 and V is TRBV11-2; D unclear. V was clipped by 1 base and J by 9 bases, with 9 bases between them. This CDR3 comprises 12 residues. Germline V gene data show CDR1 as SGHAT and CDR2 as FQNNGV. For the CDR3, the DNA is TGTGCCAGCAGCTTAGTTGTAGGGAGCTACACCTTC. Translating it yields CASSLVVGSYTF.

The gene calls are TRBV19 and TRBJ2-6; D perhaps matches TRBD1 (6 bases). CDR3 length equals 14 residues. V was trimmed by 7 bases and J by 1 base, leaving 8 bases between them. In germline, CDR1 is LNHDA, CDR2 SQIVND (reference sequence). DNA of the CDR3: TGTGCCAGTAACACAGGGTCTGGGGCCAACGTCCTGACTTTC. Protein: CASNTGSGANVLTF.

The V call is TRBV7-2, the J call TRBJ1-2, with D tentatively TRBD1 (6 bases). This CDR3 comprises 14 residues. V was pared by 4 bases and J by 6 bases, with 15 bases between. Germline lookup yields CDR1 SGHTA and CDR2 FQGNSA. For the CDR3, the DNA is TGTGCCAGCAGCTCCGGGGGCAGACAGAATGGCTACACCTTC. As protein: CASSSGGRQNGYTF.

This sequence joins TRBV5-4 and TRBJ2-5, with 8 bases identical to TRBD1. Trimming removed 4 bases from V and 6 bases from J; junction bases left unmatched: 5. The germline CDR1 and CDR2 sequences are SGHNT and YYREEE (reference sequence). The CDR3 loop spans 13 amino acids. The CDR3 nucleotides are TGTGCCAGCAGCCCAGGGGGCGGGAAGACCCAGTACTTC. Its protein product is CASSPGGGKTQYF.

The count of this clone is one. V and J are TRBV18 and TRBJ1-4; a weak D match, TRBD1 (6 bases). Germline V gene sequence: CDR1 KGHSH, CDR2 LQKENI. The V and J ends lost 6 bases and 8 bases respectively, with 22 bases between them. CDR3 size: 16 residues. In nucleotides, the CDR3 is TGTGCCAGCTCCCCTCAGCGACAGGCCCAGGGAGAAAAACTGTTTTTT. Encoded protein: CASSPQRQAQGEKLFF.

This chain links TRBV10-3 with TRBJ1-1; 7 bases align to TRBD1. The germline V gene has CDR1 ENHRY and CDR2 SYGVKD. The ends lost 11 bases at V and 0 bases at J; junction bases unmatched: 9. The CDR3 is 14 amino acids. The CDR3 here is CAVSGTDMNTEAFF. The CDR3 nucleotides are TGTGCCGTCTCCGGGACAGACATGAACACTGAAGCTTTCTTT.